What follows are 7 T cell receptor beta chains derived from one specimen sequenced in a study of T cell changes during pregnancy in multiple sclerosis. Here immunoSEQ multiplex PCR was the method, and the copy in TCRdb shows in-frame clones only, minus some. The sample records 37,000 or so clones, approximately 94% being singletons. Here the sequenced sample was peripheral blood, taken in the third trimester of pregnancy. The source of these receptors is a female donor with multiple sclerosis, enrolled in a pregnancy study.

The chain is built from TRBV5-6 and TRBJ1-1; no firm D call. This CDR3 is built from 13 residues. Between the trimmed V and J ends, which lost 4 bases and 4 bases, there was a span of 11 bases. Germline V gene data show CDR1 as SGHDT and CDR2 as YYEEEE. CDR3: CASSRGMVTEAFF. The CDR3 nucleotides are TGTGCCAGCAGCCGGGGTATGGTCACTGAAGCTTTCTTT.

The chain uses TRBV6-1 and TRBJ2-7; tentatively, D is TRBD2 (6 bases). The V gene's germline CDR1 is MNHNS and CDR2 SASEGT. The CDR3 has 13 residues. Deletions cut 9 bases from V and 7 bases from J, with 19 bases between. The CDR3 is CASHTGDRGEQYF. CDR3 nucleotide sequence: TGTGCCAGTCACACGGGAGACCGGGGGGAGCAGTACTTC.

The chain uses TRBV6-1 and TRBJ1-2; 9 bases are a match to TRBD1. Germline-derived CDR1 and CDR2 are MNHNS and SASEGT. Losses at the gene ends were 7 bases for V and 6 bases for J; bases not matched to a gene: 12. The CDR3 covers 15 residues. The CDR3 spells CASTPWGDRAHGYTF. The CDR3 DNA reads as TGTGCCAGCACTCCCTGGGGGGACAGGGCCCATGGCTACACCTTC.

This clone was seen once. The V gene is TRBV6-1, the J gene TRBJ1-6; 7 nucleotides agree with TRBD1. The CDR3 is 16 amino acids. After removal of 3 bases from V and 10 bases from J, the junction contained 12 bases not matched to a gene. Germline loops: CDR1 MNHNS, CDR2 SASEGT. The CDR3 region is CASSEVVAGGGSPLHF. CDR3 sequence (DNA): TGTGCCAGCAGTGAGGTTGTGGCAGGGGGTGGGTCACCCCTCCACTTT.

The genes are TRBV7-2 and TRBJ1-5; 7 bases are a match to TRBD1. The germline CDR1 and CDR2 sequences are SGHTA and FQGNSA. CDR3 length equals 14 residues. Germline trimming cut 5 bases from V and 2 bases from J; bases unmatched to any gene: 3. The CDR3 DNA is TGTGCCAGCAGCGACAGGGCGGGCAATCAGCCCCAGCATTTT. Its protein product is CASSDRAGNQPQHF.

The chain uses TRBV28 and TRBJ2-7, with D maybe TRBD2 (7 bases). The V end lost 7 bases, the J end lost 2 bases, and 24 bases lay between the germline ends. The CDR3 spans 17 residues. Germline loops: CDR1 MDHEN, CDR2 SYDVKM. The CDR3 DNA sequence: TGTGCCAGCATCCCTTCCCGAGGAGGGGGGGAAACCTACGAGCAGTACTTC. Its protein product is CASIPSRGGGETYEQYF.

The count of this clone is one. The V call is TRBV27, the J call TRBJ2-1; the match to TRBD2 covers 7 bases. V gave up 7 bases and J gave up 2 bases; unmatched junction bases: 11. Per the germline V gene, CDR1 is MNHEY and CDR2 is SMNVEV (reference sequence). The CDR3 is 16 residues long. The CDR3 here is CASTGGEGPPYNEQFF. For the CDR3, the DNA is TGTGCCAGCACGGGCGGGGAGGGCCCGCCCTACAATGAGCAGTTCTTC.